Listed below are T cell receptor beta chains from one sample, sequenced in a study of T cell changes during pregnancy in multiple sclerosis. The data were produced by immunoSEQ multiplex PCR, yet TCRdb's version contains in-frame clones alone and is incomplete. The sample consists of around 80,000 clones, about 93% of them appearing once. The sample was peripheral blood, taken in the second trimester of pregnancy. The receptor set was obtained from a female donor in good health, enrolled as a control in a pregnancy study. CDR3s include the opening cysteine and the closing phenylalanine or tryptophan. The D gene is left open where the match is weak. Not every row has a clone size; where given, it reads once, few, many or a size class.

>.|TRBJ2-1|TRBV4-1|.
CASSQVPLLEQFF
TGCGCCAGCAGCCAAGTCCCTCTACTTGAGCAGTTCTTC
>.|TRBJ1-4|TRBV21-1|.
CASIDTEQGATNEKLFF
TGTGCCAGCATTGACACCGAGCAGGGGGCGACTAATGAAAAACTGTTTTTT
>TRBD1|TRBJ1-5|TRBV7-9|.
CASSLEQGAFGNQPQHF
TGTGCCAGCAGCTTAGAACAGGGGGCTTTTGGCAATCAGCCCCAGCATTTT
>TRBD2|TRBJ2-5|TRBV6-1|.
CASRPTYERGETQYF
TGTGCCAGCAGACCTACCTACGAGCGGGGGGAGACCCAGTACTTC
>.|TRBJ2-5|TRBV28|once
CASSFRETQYF
TGTGCCAGCAGTTTTCGGGAGACCCAGTACTTC
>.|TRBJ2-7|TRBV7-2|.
CASSPAYEQYF
TGTGCCAGCAGCCCAGCCTACGAGCAGTACTTC
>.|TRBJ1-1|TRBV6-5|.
CASSNSVGGTEAFF
TGTGCCAGCAGCAATTCCGTGGGAGGGACTGAAGCTTTCTTT
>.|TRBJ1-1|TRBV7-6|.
CASSPVFGGGQAFF
TGTGCCAGCAGCCCCGTCTTCGGGGGGGGCCAAGCTTTCTTT
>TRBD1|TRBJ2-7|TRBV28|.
CASSLLQARDRYSYEQYF
TGTGCCAGCAGTTTACTTCAAGCAAGGGACAGATACTCCTACGAGCAGTACTTC
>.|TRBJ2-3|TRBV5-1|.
CASSYRDWNTDTQYF
TGCGCCAGCAGCTACCGGGATTGGAACACAGATACGCAGTATTTT
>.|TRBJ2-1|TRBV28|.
CASSLSWNGVNEQFF
TGTGCCAGCAGTTTAAGTTGGAACGGGGTCAATGAGCAGTTCTTC
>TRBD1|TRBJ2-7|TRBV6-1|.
CASSPDRGKSYEQYF
TGTGCCAGCAGTCCGGACAGGGGGAAGTCCTACGAGCAGTACTTC
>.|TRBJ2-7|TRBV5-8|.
CASSPDRQHYEQYF
TGTGCCAGCAGCCCCGACAGGCAGCACTACGAGCAGTACTTC
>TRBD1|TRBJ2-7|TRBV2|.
CAGTGTGPYEQYF
TGTGCCGGCACCGGGACAGGGCCCTACGAGCAGTACTTC
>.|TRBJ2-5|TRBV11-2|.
CASSLGPSGETQYF
TGTGCCAGCAGCCTCGGACCTTCAGGGGAGACCCAGTACTTC
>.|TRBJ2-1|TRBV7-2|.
CASSLWRGGNEQFF
TGTGCCAGCAGCTTATGGCGGGGTGGTAATGAGCAGTTCTTC
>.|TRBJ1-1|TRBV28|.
CASSFVRGGDTEAFF
TGTGCCAGCAGTTTTGTCAGGGGTGGGGACACTGAAGCTTTCTTT
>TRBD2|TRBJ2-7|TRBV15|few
CATSSPLAGLSYEQYF
TGTGCCACCAGCAGTCCATTAGCGGGCCTTTCCTACGAGCAGTACTTC
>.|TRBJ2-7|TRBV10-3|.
CAISEGGVVEQYF
TGTGCCATCAGTGAAGGCGGGGTAGTCGAGCAGTACTTC
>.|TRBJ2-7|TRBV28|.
CASSLGGARGYEQYF
TGTGCCAGCAGTTTAGGGGGGGCTCGGGGTTACGAGCAGTACTTC
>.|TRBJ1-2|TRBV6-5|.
CASSYSRGGGSLHTF
TGTGCCAGCAGTTACTCGAGAGGGGGAGGGAGTTTGCACACCTTC
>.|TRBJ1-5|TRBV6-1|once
CASSGSRAGGNQPQHF
TGTGCCAGCAGTGGATCCCGGGCAGGGGGCAATCAGCCCCAGCATTTT
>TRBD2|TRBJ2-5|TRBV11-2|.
CASSNTGLAGEVKTQYF
TGTGCCAGCAGCAACACGGGACTAGCGGGAGAGGTTAAGACCCAGTACTTC
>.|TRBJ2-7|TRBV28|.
CASSLSRYEQYF
TGTGCCAGCAGTTTATCTCGCTACGAGCAGTACTTC